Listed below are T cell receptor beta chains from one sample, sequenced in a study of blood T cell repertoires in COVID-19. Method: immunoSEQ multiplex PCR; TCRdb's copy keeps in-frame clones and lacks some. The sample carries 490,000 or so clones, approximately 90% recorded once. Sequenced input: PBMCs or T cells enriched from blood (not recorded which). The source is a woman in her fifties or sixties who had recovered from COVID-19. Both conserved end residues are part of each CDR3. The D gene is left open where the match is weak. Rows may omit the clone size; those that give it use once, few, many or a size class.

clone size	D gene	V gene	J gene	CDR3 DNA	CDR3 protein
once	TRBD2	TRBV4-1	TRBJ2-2	TGCGCCAGCAGCCAAGAAACAGCGGGGGGGCGGTATTCCGGGGAGCTGTTTTTT	CASSQETAGGRYSGELFF
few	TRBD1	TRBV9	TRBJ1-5	TGTGCCAGCAGCCCTACAGGGGTCCAGCCCCAGCATTTT	CASSPTGVQPQHF
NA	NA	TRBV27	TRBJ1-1	TGTGCCAGCAGTTTACAAGGACACTCGAACACTGAAGCTTTCTTT	CASSLQGHSNTEAFF
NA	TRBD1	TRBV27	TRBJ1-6	TGTGCCAGCAGTCCTCGGACAGGGTATAATTCACCCCTCCACTTT	CASSPRTGYNSPLHF
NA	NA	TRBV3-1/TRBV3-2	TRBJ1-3	TGTGCCAGCGGGCAGACCCCTGGAAACACCATATATTTT	CASGQTPGNTIYF
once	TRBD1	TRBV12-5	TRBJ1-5	TGTGCTAGTGGTTGGACAGGCTGGCAGCCCCAGCATTTT	CASGWTGWQPQHF
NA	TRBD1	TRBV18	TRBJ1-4	TGTGCCAGCTCACCACGGACAGGTGAAAAACTGTTTTTT	CASSPRTGEKLFF
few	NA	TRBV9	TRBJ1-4	TGTGCCAGCAGCGTAGAAAACAGCCTAAATGAAAAACTGTTTTTT	CASSVENSLNEKLFF
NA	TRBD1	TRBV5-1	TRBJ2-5	TGCGCCAGCAGCTTGGTGGGGACAGATCAAGAGACCCAGTACTTC	CASSLVGTDQETQYF
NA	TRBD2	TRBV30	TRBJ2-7	TGTGCCTGGAGGCAAGCGGGGGAGGCCTACGAGCAGTACTTC	CAWRQAGEAYEQYF
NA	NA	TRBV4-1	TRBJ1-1	TGCGCCAGCAGCCAAGCCGAGGGATTGAACACTGAAGCTTTCTTT	CASSQAEGLNTEAFF
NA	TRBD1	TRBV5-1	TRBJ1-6	TGCGCCAGCAGCCAAAGAGCTTCCGGGACAGGACTATATAATTCACCCCTCCACTTT	CASSQRASGTGLYNSPLHF
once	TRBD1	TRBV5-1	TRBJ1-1	TGCGCCAGCAGCGCCTTAGGGACAGGGAACACTGAAGCTTTCTTT	CASSALGTGNTEAFF
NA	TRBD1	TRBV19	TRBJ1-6	TGTGCCAGTTCAAATCCCCCCCGAACAGGGGTTTCACCCCTCCACTTT	CASSNPPRTGVSPLHF
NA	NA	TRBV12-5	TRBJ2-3	TGTGCTAGTGGTTTGGTACATACGAGCGCTAGCACAGATACGCAGTATTTT	CASGLVHTSASTDTQYF
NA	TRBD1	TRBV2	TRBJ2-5	TGTGCCAGCATCCCAGGGGGTCAAGAGACCCAGTACTTC	CASIPGGQETQYF
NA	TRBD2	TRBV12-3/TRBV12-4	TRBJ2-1	TGTGCCAGCAGTTTGGGGGGGAGGTATGAGCAGTTCTTC	CASSLGGRYEQFF
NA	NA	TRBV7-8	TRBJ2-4	TGTGCCAGCAGCTTAGTCCGGGGGGCGCCTGGGAACATTCAGTACTTC	CASSLVRGAPGNIQYF
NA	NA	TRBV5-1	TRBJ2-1	TGCGCCAGCGCAGTTGGCCCGGGGAATGAGCAGTTCTTC	CASAVGPGNEQFF
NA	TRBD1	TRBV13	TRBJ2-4	TGTGCCAGCAGCCCAAACCAGGGGGCGAACATTCAGTACTTC	CASSPNQGANIQYF
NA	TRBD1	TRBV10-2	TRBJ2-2	TGCGCCAGCAGTGAGCGAGGACAGGGCACCGGGGAGCTGTTTTTT	CASSERGQGTGELFF
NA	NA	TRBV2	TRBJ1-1	TGTGCCAGCGGACGGGGGGGCACTGAAGCTTTCTTT	CASGRGGTEAFF
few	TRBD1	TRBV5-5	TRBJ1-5	TGTGCCAGCAGCTTGGTCGGGACAGGGATCGTCCAGCCCCAGCATTTT	CASSLVGTGIVQPQHF
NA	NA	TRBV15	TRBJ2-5	TGTGCCGTACCCGGGCGGGCGGAGACCCAGTACTTC	CAVPGRAETQYF
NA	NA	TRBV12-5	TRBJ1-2	TGTGCTAGTGGTTTGGTCATGGGGGGACCGAGGACTAACTATGGCTACACCTTC	CASGLVMGGPRTNYGYTF
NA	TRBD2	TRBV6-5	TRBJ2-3	TGTGCCAGCGGCCCGGGGGGGCCGGATACGCAGTATTTT	CASGPGGPDTQYF
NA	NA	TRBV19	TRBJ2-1	TGTGCCAGTAGTAAGGCGCCATCCGGGAGCTCCTACAATGAGCAGTTCTTC	CASSKAPSGSSYNEQFF
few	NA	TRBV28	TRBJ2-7	TGTGCCAGCAGTTTTGCGGGAACCTCCTACGAGCAGTACTTC	CASSFAGTSYEQYF
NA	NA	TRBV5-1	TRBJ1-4	TGCGCCAGTCAGACAGGCGGCGGTAATGAAAAACTGTTTTTT	CASQTGGGNEKLFF
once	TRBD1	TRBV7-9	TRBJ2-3	TGTGCCAGCAGCTCCCCAGTCGGGACAGGGGAGCCAGATACGCAGTATTTT	CASSSPVGTGEPDTQYF
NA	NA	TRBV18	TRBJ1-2	TGTGCCAGCTCTTTAATTACAGGTTCCATCTATGGCTACACCTTC	CASSLITGSIYGYTF
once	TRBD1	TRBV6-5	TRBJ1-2	TGTGCCAGCACCCGGACAGGGGGCGGTAATGGCTACACCTTC	CASTRTGGGNGYTF
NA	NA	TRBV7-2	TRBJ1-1	TGTGCCAGCAGCTTAGTAGATATGAACACTGAAGCTTTCTTT	CASSLVDMNTEAFF
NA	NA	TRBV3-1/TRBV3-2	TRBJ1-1	TGTGCCAGCAGCCAAGGGGGTTTAAGGGGGAAAGCTTTCTTT	CASSQGGLRGKAFF
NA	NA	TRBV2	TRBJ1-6	TGTGCCAGCAGTGGTGGCAGGCGAAATTCACCCCTCCACTTT	CASSGGRRNSPLHF
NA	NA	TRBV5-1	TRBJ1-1	TGCGCCAGCAGCTTGATGGGGAGGAGGGACACTGAAGCTTTCTTT	CASSLMGRRDTEAFF
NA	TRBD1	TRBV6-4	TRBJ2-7	TGTGCCAGCAGTGGTAGGGGGCACTACGAGCAGTACTTC	CASSGRGHYEQYF
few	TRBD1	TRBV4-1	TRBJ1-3	TGCGCCAGCAGCCAAGATGTCGCGGGACAGGGGATCTCTGGAAACACCATATATTTT	CASSQDVAGQGISGNTIYF
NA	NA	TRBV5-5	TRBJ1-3	TGTGCCAGCAGCCCGCACTGGTCCTCTGGAAACACCATATATTTT	CASSPHWSSGNTIYF
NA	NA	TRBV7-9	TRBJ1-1	TGTGCCAGCAGCCAAACCGACAGGTTGAACACTGAAGCTTTCTTT	CASSQTDRLNTEAFF
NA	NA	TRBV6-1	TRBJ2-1	TGTGCCAGCAGTGAACCTTACAATGAGCAGTTCTTC	CASSEPYNEQFF
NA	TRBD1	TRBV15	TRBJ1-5	TGTGCCACCAGCAGATCCTCCGGACAGGGACCTATTAGCAATCAGCCCCAGCATTTT	CATSRSSGQGPISNQPQHF
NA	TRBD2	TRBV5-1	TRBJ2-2	TGCGCCAGCAGCTCGACTAGCGGGGGATCTAGGGCCGGGGAGCTGTTTTTT	CASSSTSGGSRAGELFF